This T cell receptor beta chain was observed in a study of cytomegalovirus exposure and HLA in healthy donors. PCR was performed using 60 Vbeta and 13 Jbeta primers. Assay: immunoSEQ multiplex PCR; the TCRdb copy retains only in-frame clones and omits some. The sample has about 90,000 clones, roughly 78% seen once. This clone was found once. Its specificity is not known. General study points: The majority of TCR sequences were rare, yet some public TCRs appeared in many donors. In all likelihood, a cluster of highly shared sequence variants was a sequencing artifact.

Although they were nominally healthy when sampled, donors likely had unrecorded immune exposures. V lost 3 bases and J lost 6; bases outside the gene matches: 4. The CDR3 runs 13 residues. Per the germline V gene, CDR1 is MNHEY and CDR2 is SMNVEV (reference sequence). Sequencing input: PBMCs. The receptor's source is a woman aged 40 to 49 in good health and CMV-seropositive. This sequence joins TRBV27 and TRBJ2-7; 8 bases line up with TRBD2. The CDR3 DNA sequence: TGTGCCAGCAGTTTGAGCGGGAGTGGCGAGCAGTACTTC. It codes for CASSLSGSGEQYF.